This T cell receptor beta chain was captured by sequencing in a study of cytomegalovirus exposure and HLA in healthy donors. About the research overall: Falling in the Caucasian-associated ancestry cluster were roughly 80% of approximately 410 genotyped donors. Study findings and constraints: The majority of TCR sequences were rare, yet some public TCRs appeared in many donors. For presence/absence analyses, sequencing depth was assumed to be roughly uniform across donors.

Vbeta (60) and Jbeta (13) primers were used in the PCR. Libraries were prepared by immunoSEQ multiplex PCR; TCRdb keeps only in-frame clonotypes and omits some of them. The sample gives some 200,000 clones, around four fifths of which show up once; around 3% is in the top ten. As concerns this clone: Antigen: not known.

Source material: PBMCs. The clonotype originates from a female donor in good health and CMV-seronegative.

CDR3 region: CASSFRGEKLFF. Here the CDR3 DNA reads TGTGCCAGCAGCTTCAGGGGCGAAAAACTGTTTTTT. V usage is TRBV5-5 and J usage is TRBJ1-4, with D tentatively TRBD1 (6 bases). V shed 2 bases and J shed 8 bases, with 7 bases lying between them. The CDR3 is 12 residues long. Germline values: CDR1 SGHKS, CDR2 YYEKEE (reference sequence).